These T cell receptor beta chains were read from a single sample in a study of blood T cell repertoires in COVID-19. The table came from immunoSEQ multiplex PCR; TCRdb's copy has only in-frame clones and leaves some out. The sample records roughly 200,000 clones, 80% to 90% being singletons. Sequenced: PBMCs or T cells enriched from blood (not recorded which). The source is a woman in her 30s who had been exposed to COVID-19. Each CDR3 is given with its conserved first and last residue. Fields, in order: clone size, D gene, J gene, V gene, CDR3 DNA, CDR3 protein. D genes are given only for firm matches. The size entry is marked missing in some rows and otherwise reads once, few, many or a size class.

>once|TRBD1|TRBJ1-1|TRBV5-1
TGCGCCAGCAGCCCCGGGACAGGGAACACTGAAGCTTTCTTT
CASSPGTGNTEAFF
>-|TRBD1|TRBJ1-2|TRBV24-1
TGTGCCACCAGTGCGACGGGACAGCCAAACTATGGCTACACCTTC
CATSATGQPNYGYTF
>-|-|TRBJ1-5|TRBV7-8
TGTGCCAGCAGCCGCGAGACATTCATCGTATCTCAGCCCCAGCATTTT
CASSRETFIVSQPQHF
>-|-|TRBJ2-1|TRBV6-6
TGTGCCAGCAGTTACGTGTCATCGGGTTCGGATGAGCAGTTCTTC
CASSYVSSGSDEQFF
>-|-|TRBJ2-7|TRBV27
TGTGCCACCCTCCCGCGACTCGACTCCTACGAGCAGTACTTC
CATLPRLDSYEQYF
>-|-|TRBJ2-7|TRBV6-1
TGTGCCAGCAGTGAGGGGGACATACCCTCCTACGAGCAGTACTTC
CASSEGDIPSYEQYF
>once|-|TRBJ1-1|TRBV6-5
TGTGCCAGCAGTACCACCGGGGGGCGGGGTGAAGCTTTCTTT
CASSTTGGRGEAFF
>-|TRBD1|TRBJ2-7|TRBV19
TGTGCCAGTAGTATAAAGCGGACAGGAGGCTACGAGCAGTACTTC
CASSIKRTGGYEQYF
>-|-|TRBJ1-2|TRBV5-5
TGTGCCAGCAGCTTGGTGCAGGGCTATGGCTACACCTTC
CASSLVQGYGYTF
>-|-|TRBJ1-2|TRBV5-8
TGTGCCAGCAGCTTGTCCGACAGTAACTATGGCTACACCTTC
CASSLSDSNYGYTF
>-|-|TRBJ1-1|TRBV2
TGCGCCAGCAGTGTTGTCAGGGAGAACACTGAAGCTTTCTTT
CASSVVRENTEAFF
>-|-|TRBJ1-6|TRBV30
TGTGCCTGGAATCAAGGGGCTAATTCACCCCTCCACTTT
CAWNQGANSPLHF
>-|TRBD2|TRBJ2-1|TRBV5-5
TGTGCCAGCAGCTCTGGGACTAGCGGGGCTGAGCAGTTCTTC
CASSSGTSGAEQFF
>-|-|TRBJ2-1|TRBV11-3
TGTGCCAGCAGCTTCACAGGGTACAATGAGCAGTTCTTC
CASSFTGYNEQFF
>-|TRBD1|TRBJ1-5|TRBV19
TGTGCCAGTAGTACCAAACAGGGGGCGTATAGCAATCAGCCCCAGCATTTT
CASSTKQGAYSNQPQHF
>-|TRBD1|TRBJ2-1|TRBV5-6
TGTGCCAGCAGCTTTTTGGGGGACAGGGGATCCCATGAGCAGTTCTTC
CASSFLGDRGSHEQFF
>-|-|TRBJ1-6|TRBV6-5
TGTGCCAGCAGTTACCCTACTCCCAATTCACCCCTCCACTTT
CASSYPTPNSPLHF
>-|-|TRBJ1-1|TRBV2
TGTGCCAGCAGGGGGCAGTTGAACACTGAAGCTTTCTTT
CASRGQLNTEAFF
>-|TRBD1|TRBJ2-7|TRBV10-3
TGTGCCACGTCACAGGGGGTTCTAGCCTACGAGCAGTACTTC
CATSQGVLAYEQYF
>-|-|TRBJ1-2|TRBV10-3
TGTGCCGTTGCGACGGAGACAGCCTATGGCTACACCTTC
CAVATETAYGYTF
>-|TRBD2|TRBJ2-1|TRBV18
TGTGCCAGCTCACCTCCGGGGACTACCTACAATGAGCAGTTCTTC
CASSPPGTTYNEQFF
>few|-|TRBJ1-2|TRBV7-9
TGTGCCAGCAGCTTGACAAGCTATGGCTACACCTTC
CASSLTSYGYTF
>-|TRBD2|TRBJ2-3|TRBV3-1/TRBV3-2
TGTGCCAGCGGCGCATGGGGACTAGCGGGGGGGCGGAGCACAGATACGCAGTATTTT
CASGAWGLAGGRSTDTQYF
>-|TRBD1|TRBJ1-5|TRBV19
TGTGCCAGTAAGGACAGGGGGCGTCAGCCCCAGCATTTT
CASKDRGRQPQHF
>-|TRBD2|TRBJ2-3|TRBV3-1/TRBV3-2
TGTGCCAGCACATCCCGGGGGAGCGGGGGGGATACGCAGTATTTT
CASTSRGSGGDTQYF
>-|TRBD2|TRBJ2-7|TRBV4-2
TGTGCCAGCAGCCAAGGGACCGCGGGGGGGTTTTACGAGCAGTACTTC
CASSQGTAGGFYEQYF
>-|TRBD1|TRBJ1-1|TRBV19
TGTGCCAGTAGGTCCGGGACAGACAACACTGAAGCTTTCTTT
CASRSGTDNTEAFF
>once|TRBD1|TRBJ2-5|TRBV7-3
TGTGCCAGCAGCTTACAGGGACAGGTCCAAGAGACCCAGTACTTC
CASSLQGQVQETQYF
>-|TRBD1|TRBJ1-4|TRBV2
TGTGCCAGCACCTTCAGGGGGTTTACTAATGAAAAACTGTTTTTT
CASTFRGFTNEKLFF
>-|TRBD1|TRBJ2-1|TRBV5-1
TGCGCCAGCAGGCAACCCTACAGGGGGTCCTCCTACAATGAGCAGTTCTTC
CASRQPYRGSSYNEQFF
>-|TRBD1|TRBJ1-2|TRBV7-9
TGTGCCAGCAGCTCCTTCAACCGGGACAGGTTGGATGGCTACACCTTC
CASSSFNRDRLDGYTF
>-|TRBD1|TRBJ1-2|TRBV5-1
TGCGCCAGCAGCGAGGCCGGGACAGGGGGTTCGGGTAATGGCTACACCTTC
CASSEAGTGGSGNGYTF
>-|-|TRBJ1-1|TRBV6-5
TGTGCCAGCAGTTACTCTTCGGACAGACTGAACACTGAAGCTTTCTTT
CASSYSSDRLNTEAFF
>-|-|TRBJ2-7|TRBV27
TGTGCCAGCAGTTTATCGGTGGAGGTCCCCTACGAGCAGTACTTC
CASSLSVEVPYEQYF
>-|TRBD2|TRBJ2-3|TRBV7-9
TGTGCCAGCAGCTTAGAAAAGGTGGGTAGCGGGGGTTGCACAGATACGCAGTATTTT
CASSLEKVGSGGCTDTQYF
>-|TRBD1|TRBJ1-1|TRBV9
TGTGCCAGCAGCGTAGCTGATCGGGGTTCGGGACAGGGGGCTGAAGCTTTCTTT
CASSVADRGSGQGAEAFF
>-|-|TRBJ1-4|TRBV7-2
TGTGCCAGCAGCTTAGATGGGAGGGGAAGGGAAAAACTGTTTTTT
CASSLDGRGREKLFF
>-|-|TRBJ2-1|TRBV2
TGTGCCAGCAAGCGAGGCGGGGCTTACAATGAGCAGTTCTTC
CASKRGGAYNEQFF
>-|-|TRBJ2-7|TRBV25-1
TGTGCCAGCATTCAGGACAGTACCTACGAGCAGTACTTC
CASIQDSTYEQYF
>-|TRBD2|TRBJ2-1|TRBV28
TGTGCCACCGCCCGGGCTAGCGGGGGGGGTAATGAGCAGTTCTTC
CATARASGGGNEQFF
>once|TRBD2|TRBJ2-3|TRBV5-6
TGTGCCAGCAGCTTGGGTGTAGCGGGGGGGCCGAGGGCTACAGATACGCAGTATTTT
CASSLGVAGGPRATDTQYF
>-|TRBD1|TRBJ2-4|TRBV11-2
TGTGCCAGCAGCTTGGATGGACAGGGCGAGCGGGCCAAAAACATTCAGTACTTC
CASSLDGQGERAKNIQYF